These T cell receptor beta chains were read from a single sample in a study of PD-1 blockade in classical Hodgkin lymphoma. Assay: immunoSEQ multiplex PCR; the TCRdb copy retains only in-frame clones and omits some. The repertoire holds tens of thousands of clones, with about nine tenths as singletons. Material: peripheral blood mononuclear cells (PBMCs), obtained at baseline. The receptors originated from a human donor with classical Hodgkin lymphoma. Both conserved end residues are part of each CDR3. A D gene is named only where the DNA matches it firmly. Only part of the rows carry a size: once, few, many, or a class if the clone is expanded.

j_gene	abundance	v_gene	d_gene	CDR3nt	CDR3aa
TRBJ1-1	.	TRBV6-5	.	TGTGCCAGCAGTGAGGGTTTAGGCGCTTTCTTT	CASSEGLGAFF
TRBJ2-2	.	TRBV21-1	.	TGTGCCAGCAGCAAAGTGACGGGAGGGAACACCGGGGAGCTGTTTTTT	CASSKVTGGNTGELFF
TRBJ2-7	.	TRBV6-1	.	TGTGCCAGCAGTGTTAGCCAGACAGAGCAGTACTTC	CASSVSQTEQYF
TRBJ1-2	.	TRBV11-3	.	TGTGCCAGCGCCGGGTCGTATGGCTATGGCTACACCTTC	CASAGSYGYGYTF
TRBJ2-3	few	TRBV2	TRBD2	TGTGCCAGCAGTCGCCAGACTAGCGGGAGTAGTACGCAGTATTTT	CASSRQTSGSSTQYF
TRBJ1-4	.	TRBV11-2	TRBD1	TGTGCCAGCAGCTTAGACGGTCGACAGGGTCTTCCTGAAAAACTGTTTTTT	CASSLDGRQGLPEKLFF
TRBJ2-7	.	TRBV27	TRBD2	TGTGCCAGCAGTTCGGGACTAGCGGCCTACGAGCAGTACTTC	CASSSGLAAYEQYF
TRBJ1-4	.	TRBV5-4	TRBD1	TGTGCCAGCAGCCGAGGGACAGCGACAACTAATGAAAAACTGTTTTTT	CASSRGTATTNEKLFF
TRBJ1-2	.	TRBV6-1	.	TGTGCCAGCAGTGAGGGCGACGCCTTGATGGGCTACACCTTC	CASSEGDALMGYTF
TRBJ2-5	.	TRBV4-2	.	TGTGCCAGCAGCCCTACCGGGAGAGTGGAAGAGACCCAGTACTTC	CASSPTGRVEETQYF
TRBJ2-1	.	TRBV4-1	TRBD2	TGCGCCAGCAGCCCCTCCGGGACTAGCGCCAAAAAGGAGTACAATGAGCAGTTCTTC	CASSPSGTSAKKEYNEQFF
TRBJ1-1	.	TRBV10-3	.	TGTGCCACCGGGACGGGTGGATTGAACACTGAAGCTTTCTTT	CATGTGGLNTEAFF
TRBJ1-1	.	TRBV28	.	TGTGCCAGCAGTCGGAACACTGAAGCTTTCTTT	CASSRNTEAFF
TRBJ1-3	.	TRBV19	.	TGTGCCAGTAGTATTTGGGGAGCTGGAAACACCATATATTTT	CASSIWGAGNTIYF
TRBJ1-1	.	TRBV6-5	.	TGTGCCAGCAATGGGCTCTGGAGTACTGAAGCTTTCTTT	CASNGLWSTEAFF
TRBJ2-3	.	TRBV7-2	TRBD2	TGTGCCAGCTGCCAAAGGGGGCTAGCGGGAGTTACGCAGTATTTT	CASCQRGLAGVTQYF
TRBJ2-7	once	TRBV5-1	.	TGCGCCAGCAGCGAGAAGGGGCTCTACGAGCAGTACTTC	CASSEKGLYEQYF
TRBJ2-7	.	TRBV7-9	TRBD2	TGTGCCAGCAGCTCCGGACTAGCTGGCCGGAACGAGCAGTACTTC	CASSSGLAGRNEQYF
TRBJ1-1	.	TRBV6-5	TRBD1	TGTGCCAGCAGTTACTCGGCCGGGACAGTCTTTACTGAAGCTTTCTTT	CASSYSAGTVFTEAFF
TRBJ1-2	.	TRBV28	.	TGTGCCAGCAGTCCGGACACCTACTATGGCTACACCTTC	CASSPDTYYGYTF
TRBJ1-1	.	TRBV27	.	TGTGCCAGCAGTCCGGACCTCAGGGGACGAATTCCTGAAGCTTTCTTT	CASSPDLRGRIPEAFF
TRBJ2-2	.	TRBV6-6	TRBD1	TGTGCCAGCAGCCTGACAGGGAACGGGGAGCTGTTTTTT	CASSLTGNGELFF
TRBJ2-5	.	TRBV7-2	.	TGTGCCAGCAGCTTCGTGGACAGCGGACAACCGCCCGGAGGGACCCAGTACTTC	CASSFVDSGQPPGGTQYF
TRBJ2-7	once	TRBV5-8	TRBD1	TGTGCCAGCAGGGCCGGGACAGGGGCCTACGAGCAGTACTTC	CASRAGTGAYEQYF
TRBJ2-7	.	TRBV29-1	.	TGCAGCGTGCTTACTGAATCCTACGAGCAGTACTTC	CSVLTESYEQYF
TRBJ1-5	few	TRBV27	.	TGTGCCAGCAGTTTGGTGGGGGATAGCAATCAGCCCCAGCATTTT	CASSLVGDSNQPQHF
TRBJ1-2	.	TRBV5-1	TRBD1	TGCGCCAGCAGCTTGGAATGGACAGGTCGGGAGGGCTACACCTTC	CASSLEWTGREGYTF
TRBJ2-7	.	TRBV29-1	.	TGCAGCGTTGCGGCAGGTGACTGGTACGAGCAGTACTTC	CSVAAGDWYEQYF
TRBJ2-7	.	TRBV4-1	.	TGCGCCAGCAGCCAAGAGCTGGGTCCCTTCGAGCAGTACTTC	CASSQELGPFEQYF
TRBJ2-5	.	TRBV7-9	.	TGTGCCAGCAGCTCGGGAGAGACCCAGTACTTC	CASSSGETQYF
TRBJ2-5	.	TRBV28	.	TGTGCCAGCAGTTTTATGGACGTTGCGGAGACCCAGTACTTC	CASSFMDVAETQYF
TRBJ2-5	.	TRBV25-1	TRBD1	TGTGCCAGCAGTGAGGGACAGGTGGAGGAGACCCAGTACTTC	CASSEGQVEETQYF
TRBJ2-6	.	TRBV28	.	TGTGCCAGCAGTTTATACCGGGGCAGCCCCCGGGCCAACGTCCTGACTTTC	CASSLYRGSPRANVLTF
TRBJ2-2	.	TRBV6-1	.	TGTGCCAGCACCGTAGGGCAGCCGAACACCGGGGAGCTGTTTTTT	CASTVGQPNTGELFF
TRBJ2-6	.	TRBV4-2	TRBD1	TGTGCCAGCAGCCAAGATAGGGACAGCTCTGGGGCCAACGTCCTGACTTTC	CASSQDRDSSGANVLTF
TRBJ2-7	.	TRBV13	TRBD1	TGTGCCAGCAGCTCGCCGGGACAGGGCTACGAGCAGTACTTC	CASSSPGQGYEQYF
TRBJ1-2	once	TRBV11-2	.	TGTGCCAGCACTCGGGGATATGGCTACACCTTC	CASTRGYGYTF
TRBJ2-4	once	TRBV10-3	.	TGTGCCATCAGTGACCCAGGGAGAAGGAACATTCAGTACTTC	CAISDPGRRNIQYF
TRBJ2-3	.	TRBV4-1	.	TGCGCCAGCAGCCAAGATACCCATGGGGGCACAGATACGCAGTATTTT	CASSQDTHGGTDTQYF
TRBJ2-7	.	TRBV5-6	.	TGTGCCAGCAGCGCTACAAGCTACTACGAGCAGTACTTC	CASSATSYYEQYF
TRBJ2-1	.	TRBV6-4	TRBD2	TGTGCCAGCAGTGACGTGGCGGGAGGGCCCTATGAGCAGTTCTTC	CASSDVAGGPYEQFF
TRBJ1-5	.	TRBV27	.	TGTGCCAGCAGTATTAGCAATCAGCCCCAGCATTTT	CASSISNQPQHF
TRBJ2-1	once	TRBV2	TRBD2	TGTGCCTCCTCGGGCGGGACTAGCGGGAGGGGACAAGAGCAGTTCTTC	CASSGGTSGRGQEQFF
TRBJ1-1	.	TRBV5-4	.	TGTGCCAGCAGGCAAGGGCTTCCGAACACTGAAGCTTTCTTT	CASRQGLPNTEAFF
TRBJ1-2	.	TRBV2	.	TGTGCCAGCAGTGTGCTGGACAGAGGCCCTTATGGCTACACCTTC	CASSVLDRGPYGYTF
TRBJ1-1	.	TRBV15	.	TGTGCCACCAGCAGAGATCCTTGGGCAGGAGACACTGAAGCTTTCTTT	CATSRDPWAGDTEAFF
TRBJ1-2	.	TRBV27	TRBD1	TGTGCCAGCAGTTTTTGGACTGGGACAGGGAACTATGGCTACACCTTC	CASSFWTGTGNYGYTF
TRBJ2-7	.	TRBV4-3	.	TGCGCCAGCAGCCAAGAGAGCGACAGCTACGAGCAGTACTTC	CASSQESDSYEQYF
TRBJ2-1	once	TRBV28	.	TGTGCCAGCAGTCCCGATCTGGGGGCCTCCTACAATGAGCAGTTCTTC	CASSPDLGASYNEQFF
TRBJ2-7	.	TRBV28	.	TGTGCCAGCAGTTTCCATACGGGTGATTACTACGAGCAGTACTTC	CASSFHTGDYYEQYF
TRBJ2-3	.	TRBV5-1	TRBD1	TGCGCCAGCAGCCCTCGCCCAGGGGGAGTCACAGATACGCAGTATTTT	CASSPRPGGVTDTQYF
TRBJ2-7	.	TRBV19	.	TGTGCCAGTAGTACTCTCGGGTCTCTCTCCTACGAGCAGTACTTC	CASSTLGSLSYEQYF